This T cell receptor (beta chain) was retrieved from a study of cytomegalovirus exposure and HLA in healthy donors. Details on this clone: The antigen is unknown.

The study's findings and limits: The classifier, whose performance was assessed in both the original and validation cohorts, reportedly diagnosed cytomegalovirus status with high specificity and sensitivity.

Amplification used 60 Vbeta primers and 13 Jbeta primers. Profiling relied on immunoSEQ multiplex PCR, and the TCRdb table lists in-frame clones only, not all of them. The sample has some 140,000 clones; around 73% are singletons. Source material: PBMCs. This TCR was recovered from a woman aged 40 to 50 in good health and CMV-seronegative.

The CDR3 coding sequence is TGTGCCAGTAGTTTCGGACAGCGAAATCAGCCCCAGCATTTT. This sequence encodes CASSFGQRNQPQHF. V and J are TRBV19 and TRBJ1-5; D perhaps matches TRBD1 (6 bases). Germline loops: CDR1 LNHDA, CDR2 SQIVND (reference sequence). Trimming left V 5 bases short and J 4 bases short, with 12 bases between. This CDR3 is built from 14 residues. The full variable domain, completed using reference TRBV19 and TRBJ1-5, is DGGITQSPKYLFRKEGQNVTLSCEQNLNHDAMYWYRQDPGQGLRLIYYSQIVNDFQKGDIAEGYSVSREKKESFPLTVTSAQKNPTAFYLCASSFGQRNQPQHFGDGTRLSIL.